This TCR beta chain came from a study of cytomegalovirus exposure and HLA in healthy donors. CDR3 size: 13 residues. Between the trimmed V and J ends, which lost 0 bases and 6 bases, there was a span of 9 bases. Per germline, CDR1 PRHDT and CDR2 FYEKMQ (reference sequence). The protocol was immunoSEQ multiplex PCR, while the TCRdb copy is restricted to in-frame clones and leaves out a portion. The sample carries a few hundred thousand clones, 80% to 90% recorded once. General study findings and limits: The study listed roughly 160 cytomegalovirus-associated TCR beta chains. In vitro data verified three CMV-associated chains as specific for CMV antigens. The tendency of first-cohort TCR clusters to co-occur in the 100 to 150 validation repertoires was identified by a subsequent analysis. Some public TCRs appeared in many individuals, while most sequences were rare.

Concerning this clone itself: Its target is not known.

This sequence was found in a young woman in good health and CMV-seronegative. Sample: PBMCs. This rearrangement joins TRBV13 to TRBJ2-7; D ambiguous. CDR3 region: CASSLGVVSEQYF. The CDR3 DNA sequence: TGTGCCAGCAGCTTAGGCGTCGTGTCCGAGCAGTACTTC.